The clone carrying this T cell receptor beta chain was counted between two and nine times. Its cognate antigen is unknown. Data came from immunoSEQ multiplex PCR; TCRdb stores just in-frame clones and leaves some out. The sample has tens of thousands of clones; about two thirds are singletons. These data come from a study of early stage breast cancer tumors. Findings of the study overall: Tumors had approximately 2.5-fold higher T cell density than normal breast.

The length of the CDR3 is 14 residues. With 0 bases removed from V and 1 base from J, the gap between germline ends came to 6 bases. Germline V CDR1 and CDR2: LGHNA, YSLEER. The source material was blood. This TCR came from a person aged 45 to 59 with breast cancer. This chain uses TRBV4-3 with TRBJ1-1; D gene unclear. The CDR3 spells CASSQDPGNTEAFF. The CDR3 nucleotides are TGCGCCAGCAGCCAAGATCCGGGGAACACTGAAGCTTTCTTT.